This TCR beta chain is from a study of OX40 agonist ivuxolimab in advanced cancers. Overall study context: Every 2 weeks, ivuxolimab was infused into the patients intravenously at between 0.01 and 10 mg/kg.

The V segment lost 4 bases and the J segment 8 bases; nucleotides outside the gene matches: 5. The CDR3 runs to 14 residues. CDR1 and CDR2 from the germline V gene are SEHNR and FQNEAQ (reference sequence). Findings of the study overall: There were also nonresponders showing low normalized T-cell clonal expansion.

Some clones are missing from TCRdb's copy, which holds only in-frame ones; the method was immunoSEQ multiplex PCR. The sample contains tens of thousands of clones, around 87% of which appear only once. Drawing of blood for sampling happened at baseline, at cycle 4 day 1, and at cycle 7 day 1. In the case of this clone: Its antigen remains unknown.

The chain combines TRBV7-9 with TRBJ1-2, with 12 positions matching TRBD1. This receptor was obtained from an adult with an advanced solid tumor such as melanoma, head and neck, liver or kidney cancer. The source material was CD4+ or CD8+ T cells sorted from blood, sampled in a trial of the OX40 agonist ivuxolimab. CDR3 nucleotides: TGTGCCAGCAGCTCTGGGACAGGGGGCGGAGGCTACACCTTC. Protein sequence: CASSSGTGGGGYTF.